The next 19 T cell receptor beta chains were all read from a single sample in a study of radiation and T cells in renal cell carcinoma. Time point indicated: blood 4 weeks post-SBRT, at nephrectomy. This sample's treatment: 15 Gy SBRT to primary tumor, nephrectomy 4 weeks later. Clones were sequenced by immunoSEQ multiplex PCR, and TCRdb holds only the in-frame ones, with some missing. The table records about 140,000 clones, 86% of them present only once. Sequenced here: blood, sampled from a patient whose treatment included radiotherapy and nephrectomy. The receptors here all came from a woman in her 50s with renal cell carcinoma.

This chain uses TRBV2 with TRBJ1-1, with 9 bases fitting TRBD1. CDR1 SNHLY and CDR2 FYNNEI come from the germline V gene. Trimming cost V 7 bases and J 5 bases; bases outside gene matches: 11. The CDR3 has 15 amino acids. The CDR3 coding sequence is TGTGCCAGCACTGCACAGGGGGCAGAAGGTACTGAAGCTTTCTTT. This translates into CASTAQGAEGTEAFF.

This clone was seen only once. V usage is TRBV27 and J usage is TRBJ1-1; no firm D call. The CDR3 sequence is 13 residues long. Germline CDR1 is MNHEY and CDR2 is SMNVEV (reference sequence). V lost 0 bases and J 0 bases, leaving 2 bases between the germline ends. The CDR3, as DNA: TGTGCCAGCAGTTTATCCATGAACACTGAAGCTTTCTTT. Amino acid sequence: CASSLSMNTEAFF.

The chain links TRBV5-6 to TRBJ2-3, with 7 positions matching TRBD1. The CDR3 is 15 amino acids. Trimming took 3 bases from V and 6 from J; bases not matched to a gene: 10. Germline V lookup: CDR1 SGHDT, CDR2 YYEEEE. This CDR3 is CASSSTGSLRDTQYF. The CDR3 DNA is TGTGCCAGCAGCTCGACAGGGAGCTTAAGGGATACGCAGTATTTT.

This chain connects TRBV7-2 to TRBJ2-2; no firm D call. The CDR3 has 14 residues. CDR1 and CDR2 from the germline V gene are SGHTA and FQGNSA. Between the trimmed V and J ends, which lost 3 bases and 1 base, there was a span of 6 bases. In DNA, the CDR3 is TGTGCCAGCAGCTTGTCCAGGAACACCGGGGAGCTGTTTTTT. This translates into CASSLSRNTGELFF.

This clone was detected once. This rearrangement joins TRBV4-1 to TRBJ1-2; D perhaps matches TRBD1 (6 bases). Between the trimmed V and J ends, which lost 3 bases and 8 bases, there was a span of 19 bases. This CDR3 has 15 residues. The germline gives CDR1 MGHRA, CDR2 YSYEKL. CDR3 in DNA: TGCGCCAGCAGCCATAAAATGACAGGACATACAGGCTACACCTTC. It translates to CASSHKMTGHTGYTF.

The chain employs TRBV5-1 and TRBJ1-6; weak D call: TRBD1 (5 bases). The CDR3 totals 14 residues. Trimming took 0 bases from V and 7 from J, leaving 8 bases between them. Germline lookup yields CDR1 SGHRS and CDR2 YFSETQ. DNA of the CDR3: TGCGCCAGCAGCTTGGGACAGTTGAATTCACCCCTCCACTTT. Its protein product is CASSLGQLNSPLHF. Based on the CDR3 plus reference TRBV5-1 and TRBJ1-6, the full variable domain is KAGVTQTPRYLIKTRGQQVTLSCSPISGHRSVSWYQQTPGQGLQFLFEYFSETQRNKGNFPGRFSGRQFSNSRSEMNVSTLELGDSALYLCASSLGQLNSPLHFGNGTRLTVT.

CDR3 sequence (DNA): TGTGCAAGTCGCTTACCCCAGCGGGAGGCCTCCTACGAGCAGTACTTC. This gives the protein CASRLPQREASYEQYF. The J gene is TRBJ2-7, the V gene TRBV12-2; the table's D call, TRBD2, was not checked against the DNA. TRBV12-2 is noted as a pseudogene. There are 16 residues in the CDR3.

The chain recombines TRBV19 with TRBJ1-2, with TRBD1 as a possible D gene (6 bases). The CDR3 covers 15 residues. V dropped 7 bases and J dropped 0 bases, with 15 bases sitting between them. CDR1 is LNHDA, CDR2 SQIVND, per germline (reference sequence). The CDR3 nucleotides are TGTGCCAGTAACCAGCCAGGGGTGGCTAACTATGGCTACACCTTC. Protein product: CASNQPGVANYGYTF. The complete variable domain, with remaining parts taken from reference TRBV19 and TRBJ1-2, reads DGGITQSPKYLFRKEGQNVTLSCEQNLNHDAMYWYRQDPGQGLRLIYYSQIVNDFQKGDIAEGYSVSREKKESFPLTVTSAQKNPTAFYLCASNQPGVANYGYTFGSGTRLTVV.

The chain recombines TRBV6-5 with TRBJ1-2, with D possibly matching TRBD1 (5 bases). The V gene lost 10 bases and the J gene lost 0 bases, with 12 bases spanning the gap. Germline V lookup: CDR1 MNHEY, CDR2 SVGAGI. The CDR3 is 13 residues long. This CDR3 reads CATYDRANYGYTF. Written as DNA, the CDR3 is TGTGCCACCTATGACAGAGCTAACTATGGCTACACCTTC.

The rearrangement joins TRBV5-6 to TRBJ2-5; the D gene is possibly TRBD1 (5 bases). The J call may be faulty, since TRBJ2-7 better matches the DNA end. Germline assignment: CDR1 SGHDT and CDR2 YYEEEE. This CDR3 has 14 amino acids. This CDR3 is CASSPTETSYEQYF. In DNA, the CDR3 is TGTGCCAGCAGCCCGACAGAGACCTCCTACGAGCAGTACTTC.

This clone has a single count. This rearrangement joins TRBV28 to TRBJ1-1, with D perhaps matching TRBD1 (5 bases). V was shortened by 2 bases and J by 6 bases, with 13 bases between the two germline ends. This CDR3 spans 14 amino acids. Looked up from germline, CDR1 is MDHEN and CDR2 is SYDVKM. The chain's CDR3 is CASSLGHPISEAFF. CDR3 bases: TGTGCCAGCAGTTTAGGACATCCGATCTCTGAAGCTTTCTTT. Looking up the rest from reference TRBV28 and TRBJ1-1 gives the full variable domain: DVKVTQSSRYLVKRTGEKVFLECVQDMDHENMFWYRQDPGLGLRLIYFSYDVKMKEKGDIPEGYSVSREKKERFSLILESASTNQTSMYLCASSLGHPISEAFFGQGTRLTVV.

This sequence joins TRBV7-2 and TRBJ2-6; D gene uncertain. There are 14 residues in the CDR3. Germline CDR1 is SGHTA and CDR2 is FQGNSA. Trimming stripped 5 bases from V and 3 bases from J, with 8 bases between. CDR3 sequence (DNA): TGTGCCAGCAGCCCCTACGGTGGGGCCAACGTCCTGACTTTC. Amino acid sequence: CASSPYGGANVLTF.

The rearrangement joins TRBV7-8 to TRBJ2-1; 14 nucleotides line up with TRBD2. Per the germline V gene, CDR1 is SGHVS and CDR2 is FQNEAQ. The CDR3 has 16 amino acids. With V trimmed by 5 bases and J by 7 bases, 7 bases remained unmatched. CDR3 loop: CASSARLAGGPNEQFF. DNA for the CDR3: TGTGCCAGCAGCGCCCGACTAGCGGGGGGGCCTAATGAGCAGTTCTTC.

This sequence joins TRBV7-9 and TRBJ2-2; maybe TRBD2 (6 bases). The CDR3 consists of 16 residues. Germline CDR1 SEHNR, CDR2 FQNEAQ (reference sequence). The V gene lost 1 base and the J gene lost 3 bases, with 12 bases spanning the gap. Here the CDR3 reads CASSLGGGTDTGELFF. The CDR3 DNA reads as TGTGCCAGCAGCTTAGGTGGCGGGACCGACACCGGGGAGCTGTTTTTT.

J is TRBJ1-4 and V is TRBV7-2, with TRBD1 as a possible D gene (5 bases). Trimming cost V 1 base and J 4 bases, with 7 bases left between them. Germline-derived CDR1 and CDR2 are SGHTA and FQGNSA. The CDR3 is 14 amino acids. The CDR3 sequence: CASSLDRNNEKLFF. The CDR3, as DNA: TGTGCCAGCAGCTTAGACAGGAATAATGAAAAACTGTTTTTT.

The gene calls are TRBV5-6 and TRBJ2-5, with 8 nucleotides matching TRBD1. Looked up from germline, CDR1 is SGHDT and CDR2 is YYEEEE. The CDR3 sequence is 14 residues long. The junction had 4 bases not matched to a gene; V was cut back by 4 bases and J by 2 bases. CDR3 DNA: TGTGCCAGCAGCCCGGACAGGGTACAAGAGACCCAGTACTTC. Its protein product is CASSPDRVQETQYF.

In this sample, this clone turned up a few times. V is TRBV5-6 and J is TRBJ2-2; 8 bases map to TRBD1. After removal of 4 bases from V and 7 bases from J, the junction contained 6 bases not matched to a gene. Germline CDR1 and CDR2: SGHDT and YYEEEE. This CDR3 comprises 14 residues. CDR3 nucleotides: TGTGCCAGCAGCGCCAGGGGGCGAGGCGGGGAGCTGTTTTTT. Translation gives CASSARGRGGELFF. The complete variable domain, with remaining parts taken from reference TRBV5-6 and TRBJ2-2, reads DAGVTQSPTHLIKTRGQQVTLRCSPKSGHDTVSWYQQALGQGPQFIFQYYEEEERQRGNFPDRFSGHQFPNYSSELNVNALLLGDSALYLCASSARGRGGELFFGEGSRLTVL.

The chain carries TRBV6-5 and TRBJ2-5, with 7 positions matching TRBD1. The end of the DNA aligns better with TRBJ2-7, so the J call may be wrong. CDR1 and CDR2 from the germline V gene are MNHEY and SVGAGI. CDR3 length equals 15 residues. The CDR3 here is CASRPFAGGSYEQYF. As DNA, the CDR3 is TGTGCCAGCAGACCCTTTGCAGGGGGTTCCTACGAGCAGTACTTC.

This sequence joins TRBV28 and TRBJ2-6; D is perhaps TRBD2 (6 bases). Germline V gene sequence: CDR1 MDHEN, CDR2 SYDVKM. The CDR3 is made up of 20 amino acids. The germline V and J ends were trimmed by 4 bases and 0 bases, with 22 bases remaining between them. CDR3 DNA sequence: TGTGCCAGCAGTTCCCCAACTAAGCGGGTGCTCCTCTCTGGGGCCAACGTCCTGACTTTC. Translated, it gives CASSSPTKRVLLSGANVLTF.